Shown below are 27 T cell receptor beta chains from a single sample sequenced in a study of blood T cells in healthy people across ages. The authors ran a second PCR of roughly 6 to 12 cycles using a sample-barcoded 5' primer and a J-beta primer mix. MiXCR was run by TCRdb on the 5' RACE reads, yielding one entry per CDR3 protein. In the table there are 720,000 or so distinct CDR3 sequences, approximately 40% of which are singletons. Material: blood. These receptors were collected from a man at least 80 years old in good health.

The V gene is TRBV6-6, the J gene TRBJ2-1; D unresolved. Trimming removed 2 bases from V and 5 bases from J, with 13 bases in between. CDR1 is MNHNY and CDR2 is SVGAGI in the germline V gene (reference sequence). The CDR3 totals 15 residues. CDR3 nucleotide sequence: TGTGCCAGCAGTTACGGTTCGAGGCTCCACAATGAGCAGTTCTTC. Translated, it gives CASSYGSRLHNEQFF.

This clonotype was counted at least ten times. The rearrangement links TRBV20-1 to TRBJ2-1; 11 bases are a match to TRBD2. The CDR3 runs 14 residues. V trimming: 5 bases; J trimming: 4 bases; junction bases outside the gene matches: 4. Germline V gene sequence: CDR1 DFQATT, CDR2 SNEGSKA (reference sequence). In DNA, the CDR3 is TGCAGTGCTGAGGGACTAGCGGAGTACAATGAGCAGTTCTTC. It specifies CSAEGLAEYNEQFF.

The CDR3 DNA sequence: TGCAGTGCTAGCGACGGACCGGAGGTGCATGAGCAGTTCTTC. Translated, it gives CSASDGPEVHEQFF. The chain recombines TRBV20-1 with TRBJ2-1; D is possibly TRBD2 (5 bases). The V end lost 3 bases, the J end lost 8 bases, and 17 bases lay between the germline ends. CDR1 is DFQATT, CDR2 SNEGSKA, per germline (reference sequence). The CDR3 length is 14 residues.

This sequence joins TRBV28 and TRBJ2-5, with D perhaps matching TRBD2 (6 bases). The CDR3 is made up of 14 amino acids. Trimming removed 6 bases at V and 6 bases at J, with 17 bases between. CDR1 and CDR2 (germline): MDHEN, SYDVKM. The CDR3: CASSKAAGGKTQYF. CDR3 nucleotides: TGTGCCAGCAGCAAAGCGGCCGGAGGGAAGACCCAGTACTTC.

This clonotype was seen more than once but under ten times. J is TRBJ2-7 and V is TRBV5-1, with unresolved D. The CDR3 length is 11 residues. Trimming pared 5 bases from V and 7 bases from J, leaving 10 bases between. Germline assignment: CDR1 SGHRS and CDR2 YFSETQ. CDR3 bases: TGCGCCAGCAGGGAGTACAATGAGCAGTACTTC. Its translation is CASREYNEQYF.

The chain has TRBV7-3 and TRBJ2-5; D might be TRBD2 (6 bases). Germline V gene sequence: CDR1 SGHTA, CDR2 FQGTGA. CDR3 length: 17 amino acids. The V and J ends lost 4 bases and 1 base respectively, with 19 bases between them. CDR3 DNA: TGTGCCAGCAGCTCCCTCATGGGACTCGCGGGCCAAGAGACCCAGTACTTC. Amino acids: CASSSLMGLAGQETQYF. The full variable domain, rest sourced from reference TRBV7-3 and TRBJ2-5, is GAGVSQTPSNKVTEKGKYVELRCDPISGHTALYWYRQSLGQGPEFLIYFQGTGAADDSGLPNDRFFAVRPEGSVSTLKIQRTERGDSAVYLCASSSLMGLAGQETQYFGPGTRLLVL.

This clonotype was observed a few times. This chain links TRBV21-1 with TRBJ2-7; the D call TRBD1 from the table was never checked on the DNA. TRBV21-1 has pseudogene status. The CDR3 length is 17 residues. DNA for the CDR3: TGTGCCAGCAGCCGGGGTGACCCGGACAGGGACTCGTACGAGCAGTACTTC. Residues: CASSRGDPDRDSYEQYF.

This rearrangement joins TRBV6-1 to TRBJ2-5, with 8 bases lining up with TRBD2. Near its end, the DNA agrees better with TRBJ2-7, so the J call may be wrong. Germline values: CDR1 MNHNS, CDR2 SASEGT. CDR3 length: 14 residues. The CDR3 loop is CASSEMGLVAEQYF. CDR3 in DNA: TGTGCCAGCAGTGAGATGGGACTAGTTGCCGAGCAGTACTTC.

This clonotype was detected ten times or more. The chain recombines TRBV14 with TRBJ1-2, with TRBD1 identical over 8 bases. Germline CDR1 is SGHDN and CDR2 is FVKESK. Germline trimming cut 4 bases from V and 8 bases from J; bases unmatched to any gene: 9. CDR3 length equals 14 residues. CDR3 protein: CASSLTPTGAGYTF. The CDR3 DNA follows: TGTGCCAGCAGCCTCACGCCGACAGGGGCCGGCTACACCTTC.

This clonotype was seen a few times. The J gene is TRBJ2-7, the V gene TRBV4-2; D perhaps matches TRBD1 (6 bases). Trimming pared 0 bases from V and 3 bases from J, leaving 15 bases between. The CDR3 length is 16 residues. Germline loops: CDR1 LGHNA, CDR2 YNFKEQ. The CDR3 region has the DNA TGTGCCAGCAGCCAAGATATCAGGGGACAACTCTACGAGCAGTACTTC. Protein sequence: CASSQDIRGQLYEQYF.

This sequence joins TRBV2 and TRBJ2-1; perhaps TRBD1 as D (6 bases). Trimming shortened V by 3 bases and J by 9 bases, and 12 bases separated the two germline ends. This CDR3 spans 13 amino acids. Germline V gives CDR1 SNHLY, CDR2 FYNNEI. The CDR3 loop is CASSDLLRGEQFF. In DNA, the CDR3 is TGTGCCAGCAGTGATTTACTCAGGGGTGAGCAGTTCTTC.

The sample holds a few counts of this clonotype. The CDR3 protein is CASGSGQAEETQYF. DNA of the CDR3: TGTGCTAGTGGCTCCGGACAGGCCGAAGAGACCCAGTACTTC. V gene TRBV12-5 combines with J gene TRBJ2-5; 7 positions agree with TRBD1. Germline values: CDR1 LGHNT, CDR2 FRNRAP. The CDR3 consists of 14 residues. With V trimmed by 6 bases and J by 3 bases, 7 bases remained unmatched. Based on the CDR3 plus reference TRBV12-5 and TRBJ2-5, the full variable domain is DARVTQTPRHKVTEMGQEVTMRCQPILGHNTVFWYRQTMMQGLELLAYFRNRAPLDDSGMPKDRFSAEMPDATLATLKIQPSEPRDSAVYFCASGSGQAEETQYFGPGTRLLVL.

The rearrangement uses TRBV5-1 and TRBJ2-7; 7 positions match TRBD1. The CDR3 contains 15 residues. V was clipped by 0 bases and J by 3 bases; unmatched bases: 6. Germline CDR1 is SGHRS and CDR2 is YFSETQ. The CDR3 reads CASSLGPAGGYEQYF. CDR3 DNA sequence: TGCGCCAGCAGCTTGGGCCCCGCAGGGGGCTACGAGCAGTACTTC. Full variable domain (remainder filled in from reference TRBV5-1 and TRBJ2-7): KAGVTQTPRYLIKTRGQQVTLSCSPISGHRSVSWYQQTPGQGLQFLFEYFSETQRNKGNFPGRFSGRQFSNSRSEMNVSTLELGDSALYLCASSLGPAGGYEQYFGPGTRLTVT.

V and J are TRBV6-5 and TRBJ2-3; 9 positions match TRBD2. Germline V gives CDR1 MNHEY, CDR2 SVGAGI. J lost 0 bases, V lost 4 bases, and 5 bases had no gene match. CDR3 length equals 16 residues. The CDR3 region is CASSWELAGSTDTQYF. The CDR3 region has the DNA TGTGCCAGCAGTTGGGAACTAGCGGGTAGCACAGATACGCAGTATTTT.

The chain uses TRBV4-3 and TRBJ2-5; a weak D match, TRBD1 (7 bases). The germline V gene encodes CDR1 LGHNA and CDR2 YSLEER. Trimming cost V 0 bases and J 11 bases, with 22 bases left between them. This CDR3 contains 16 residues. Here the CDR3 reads CASSQDRAGGFNEQYF. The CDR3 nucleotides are TGCGCCAGCAGCCAAGATCGGGCAGGGGGGTTCAATGAGCAGTACTTC.

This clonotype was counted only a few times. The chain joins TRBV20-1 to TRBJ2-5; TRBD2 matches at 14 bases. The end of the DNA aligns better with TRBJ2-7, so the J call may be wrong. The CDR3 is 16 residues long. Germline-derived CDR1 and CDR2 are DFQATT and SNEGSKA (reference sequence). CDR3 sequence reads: CSAGGTSGRSWYEQYF. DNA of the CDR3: TGCAGTGCGGGGGGGACTAGCGGGAGAAGTTGGTACGAGCAGTACTTC.

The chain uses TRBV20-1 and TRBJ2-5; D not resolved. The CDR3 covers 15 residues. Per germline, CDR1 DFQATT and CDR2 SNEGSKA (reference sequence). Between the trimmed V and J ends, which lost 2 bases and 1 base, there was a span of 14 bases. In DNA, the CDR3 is TGCAGTGCTAGAAAGGGTGAGACAAGCCAAGAGACCCAGTACTTC. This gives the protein CSARKGETSQETQYF.

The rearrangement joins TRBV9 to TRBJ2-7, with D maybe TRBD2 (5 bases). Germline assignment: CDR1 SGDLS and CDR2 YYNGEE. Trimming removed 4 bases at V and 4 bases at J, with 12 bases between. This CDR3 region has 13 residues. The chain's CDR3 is CASSITLGYEQYF. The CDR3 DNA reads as TGTGCCAGCAGCATAACACTAGGGTACGAGCAGTACTTC. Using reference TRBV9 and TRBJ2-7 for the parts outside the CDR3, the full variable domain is DSGVTQTPKHLITATGQRVTLRCSPRSGDLSVYWYQQSLDQGLQFLIQYYNGEERAKGNILERFSAQQFPDLHSELNLSSLELGDSALYFCASSITLGYEQYFGPGTRLTVT.

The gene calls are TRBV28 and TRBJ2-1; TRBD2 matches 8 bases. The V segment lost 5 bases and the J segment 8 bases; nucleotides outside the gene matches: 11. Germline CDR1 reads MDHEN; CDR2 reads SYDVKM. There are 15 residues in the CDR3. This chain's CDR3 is CASSPTAGGRYEQFF. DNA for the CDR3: TGTGCCAGCAGTCCCACGGCGGGAGGCAGATATGAGCAGTTCTTC.

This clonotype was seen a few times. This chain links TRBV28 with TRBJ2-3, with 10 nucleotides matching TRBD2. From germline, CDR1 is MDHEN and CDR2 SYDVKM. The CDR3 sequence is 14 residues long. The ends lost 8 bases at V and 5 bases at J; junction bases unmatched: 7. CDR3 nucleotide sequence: TGTGCCAGCCAGCGGGGGGGCTTCCAAGATACGCAGTATTTT. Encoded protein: CASQRGGFQDTQYF.

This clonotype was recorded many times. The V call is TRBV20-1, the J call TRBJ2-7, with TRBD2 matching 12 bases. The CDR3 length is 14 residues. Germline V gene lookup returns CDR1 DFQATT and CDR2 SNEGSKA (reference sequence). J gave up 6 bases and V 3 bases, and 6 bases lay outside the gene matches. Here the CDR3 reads CSARKTSGSPEQYF. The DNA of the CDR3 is TGCAGTGCTAGGAAGACTAGCGGGAGTCCCGAGCAGTACTTC.

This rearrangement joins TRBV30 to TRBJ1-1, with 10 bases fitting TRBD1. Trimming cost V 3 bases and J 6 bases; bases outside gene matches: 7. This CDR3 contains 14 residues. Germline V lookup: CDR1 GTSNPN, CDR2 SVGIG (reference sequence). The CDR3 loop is CAWSWTGGRAEAFF. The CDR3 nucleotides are TGTGCCTGGAGCTGGACAGGGGGGAGGGCTGAAGCTTTCTTT.

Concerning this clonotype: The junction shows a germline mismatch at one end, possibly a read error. The CDR3 DNA reads TGTGCCGGCAGTGAAGACGGGGCCCAAGAAACCCAGTACTTC. Amino acids: CAGSEDGAQETQYF. J is TRBJ2-5 and V is TRBV2, with D perhaps given as TRBD1 or TRBD2 (5 bases each). This CDR3 has 14 amino acids. Germline V gene lookup returns CDR1 SNHLY and CDR2 FYNNEI. Supplemented by reference TRBV2 and TRBJ2-5, the full variable domain reads EPEVTQTPSHQVTQMGQEVILRCVPISNHLYFYWYRQILGQKVEFLVSFYNNEISEKSEIFDDQFSVERPDGSNFTLKIRSTKLEDSAMYFCAGSEDGAQETQYFGPGTRLLVL.

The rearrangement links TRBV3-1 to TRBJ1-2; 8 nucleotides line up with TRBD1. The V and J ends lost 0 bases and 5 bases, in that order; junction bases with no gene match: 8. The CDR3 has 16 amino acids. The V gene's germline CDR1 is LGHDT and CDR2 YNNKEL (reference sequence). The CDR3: CASSQDSQGAPYGYTF. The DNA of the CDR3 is TGTGCCAGCAGCCAAGATTCCCAGGGGGCGCCGTATGGCTACACCTTC. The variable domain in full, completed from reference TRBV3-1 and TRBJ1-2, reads DTAVSQTPKYLVTQMGNDKSIKCEQNLGHDTMYWYKQDSKKFLKIMFSYNNKELIINETVPNRFSPKSPDKAHLNLHINSLELGDSAVYFCASSQDSQGAPYGYTFGSGTRLTVV.

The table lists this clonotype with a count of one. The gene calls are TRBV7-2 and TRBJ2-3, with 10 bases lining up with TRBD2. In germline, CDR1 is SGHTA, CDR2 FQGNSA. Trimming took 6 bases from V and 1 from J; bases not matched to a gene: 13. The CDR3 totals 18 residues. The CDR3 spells CASRLLGAGGRRTDTQYF. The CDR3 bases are TGTGCCAGCAGGCTACTCGGAGCGGGGGGGAGACGCACAGATACGCAGTATTTT.

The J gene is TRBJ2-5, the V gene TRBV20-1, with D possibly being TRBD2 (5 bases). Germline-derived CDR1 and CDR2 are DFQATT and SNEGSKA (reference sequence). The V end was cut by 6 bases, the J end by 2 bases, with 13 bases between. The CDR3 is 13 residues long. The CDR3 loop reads CSAPRGEQETQYF. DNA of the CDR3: TGCAGTGCCCCCCGTGGGGAGCAAGAGACCCAGTACTTC.

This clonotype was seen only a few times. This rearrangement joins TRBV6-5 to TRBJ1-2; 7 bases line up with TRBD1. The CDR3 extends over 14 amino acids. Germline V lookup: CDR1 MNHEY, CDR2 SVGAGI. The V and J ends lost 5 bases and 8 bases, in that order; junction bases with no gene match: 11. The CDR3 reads CASSANTGDDGYTF. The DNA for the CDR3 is TGTGCCAGCAGTGCCAATACAGGGGACGACGGCTACACCTTC.